The clone carrying this T cell receptor (beta chain) was picked up one time. The sample belongs to a study of blood T cell repertoires in COVID-19. Turning to the study itself: The study drew acute and convalescent COVID-19 samples from the United States, Italy and Spain. PBMCs, B-cell-depleted T cells, or T cells provided the cDNA or gDNA that made up the material.

Only in-frame clones appear in the TCRdb table, and some are missing; sequencing was by immunoSEQ multiplex PCR. The sample comprises about 80,000 clones, nearly 90% of which are singletons, and 3.5% to 5% rests with the top ten. What was sequenced was peripheral blood. This receptor was identified in a woman of 80 years or more with active or convalescent COVID-19.

CDR3 region: CASSLPDRAGELFF. CDR3 DNA: TGTGCCAGCAGTTTACCAGACAGGGCCGGGGAGCTGTTTTTT. The chain joins TRBV27 to TRBJ2-2; 7 bases map to TRBD1. Germline V gives CDR1 MNHEY, CDR2 SMNVEV (reference sequence). This CDR3 contains 14 residues. Germline trimming cut 2 bases from V and 6 bases from J; bases unmatched to any gene: 3.